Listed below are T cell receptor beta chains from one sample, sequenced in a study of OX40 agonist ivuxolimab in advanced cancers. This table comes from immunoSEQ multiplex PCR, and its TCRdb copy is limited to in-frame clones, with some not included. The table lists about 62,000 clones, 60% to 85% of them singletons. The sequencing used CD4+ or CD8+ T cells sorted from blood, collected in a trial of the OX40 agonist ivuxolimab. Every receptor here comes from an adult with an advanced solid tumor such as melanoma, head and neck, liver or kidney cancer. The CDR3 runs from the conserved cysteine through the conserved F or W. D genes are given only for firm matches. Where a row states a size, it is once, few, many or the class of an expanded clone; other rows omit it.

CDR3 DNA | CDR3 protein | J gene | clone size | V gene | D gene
TGCAGCGTTGGGCTGGATCTCTCCTACGAGCAGTACTTC | CSVGLDLSYEQYF | TRBJ2-7 | NA | TRBV29-1 | NA
TGTGCCAGCAGCTTGCGGGGAACTGAAGCTTTCTTT | CASSLRGTEAFF | TRBJ1-1 | NA | TRBV11-2 | NA
TGTGCCAGCACCTATACAGATACGCAGTATTTT | CASTYTDTQYF | TRBJ2-3 | NA | TRBV6-1 | NA
TGCGCCAGCAGCATACAATACAGGGACTACGAGCAGTACTTC | CASSIQYRDYEQYF | TRBJ2-7 | few | TRBV5-1 | NA
TGTGCCACCTCAGCGTCGACAGCGCTAAATGAAAAACTGTTTTTT | CATSASTALNEKLFF | TRBJ1-4 | NA | TRBV2 | NA
TGTGCCAGCAGTTGGGTACAGGGTGACATTCAGTACTTC | CASSWVQGDIQYF | TRBJ2-4 | NA | TRBV27 | NA
TGTGCCACCAGCCGGTCCGGGACAGGGGCCTCTTCTCTTTACACCTTC | CATSRSGTGASSLYTF | TRBJ1-2 | NA | TRBV15 | TRBD1
TGTGCCAGCAGTCGGCCTTCCACCCCCGGTACTTTCTTT | CASSRPSTPGTFF | TRBJ1-1 | NA | TRBV27 | NA
TGTGCCAGCAGCTTGTCAACAACCTATGGCTACACCTTC | CASSLSTTYGYTF | TRBJ1-2 | NA | TRBV5-4 | NA
TGTGCCAGCAGCCGAAGGCGCGGGACTAGCGGGGTCTCCTACGAGCAGTACTTC | CASSRRRGTSGVSYEQYF | TRBJ2-7 | NA | TRBV7-2 | TRBD2
TGTGCAAGTCGCTTAGCGGATATAGAGGGGTACGAGCAGTACTTC | CASRLADIEGYEQYF | TRBJ2-7 | NA | TRBV12-2 | NA
TGCGCCAGCAGCTTGGCGATTGGTAAATCCTCCTACGAGCAGTACTTC | CASSLAIGKSSYEQYF | TRBJ2-7 | few | TRBV5-1 | NA
TGTGCCAGCAGTCAGACCAATCAGCCCCAGCATTTT | CASSQTNQPQHF | TRBJ1-5 | NA | TRBV6-6 | NA
TGTGCCAGCAGCAAATGCCTAGAAAGATACGAGCAGTACTTC | CASSKCLERYEQYF | TRBJ2-7 | NA | TRBV21-1 | NA
TGCGCCAGCAGCCAAGACACTAGCGGGGGGAGTAATGAGCAGTTCTTC | CASSQDTSGGSNEQFF | TRBJ2-1 | NA | TRBV4-3 | TRBD2
TGTGCCAGCAGTTTACGCTGGACAGGGTTCGGCACTGAAGCTTTCTTT | CASSLRWTGFGTEAFF | TRBJ1-1 | few | TRBV28 | TRBD1
TGTGCCAGCAGACGGGGCAGAGCTTACGAGCAGTACTTC | CASRRGRAYEQYF | TRBJ2-7 | few | TRBV28 | NA
TGTGCCAGCAGCTTGGTCCCATCATGGGGGGACTCCTACAATGAGCAGTTCTTC | CASSLVPSWGDSYNEQFF | TRBJ2-1 | NA | TRBV5-6 | NA
TGTGCCAGTAGTAGCCGGGACATTAGTATGGCAAGGGGGACAGATACGCAGTATTTT | CASSSRDISMARGTDTQYF | TRBJ2-3 | once | TRBV19 | NA
TGTGCCAGCAGTGTAAGCGGGAGGGCCCCTGAGCAGTTCTTC | CASSVSGRAPEQFF | TRBJ2-1 | NA | TRBV6-1 | TRBD2
TGCGCCAGCAGCGCCACCACAGGAACCTACGAGCAGTACTTC | CASSATTGTYEQYF | TRBJ2-7 | NA | TRBV5-1 | NA
TGTGCCAGCAGCGTAGATCTAGGGGGCGGTCAGCCCCAGCATTTT | CASSVDLGGGQPQHF | TRBJ1-5 | NA | TRBV9 | TRBD1
TGTGCCAGCAGTTTGACAGCTTCTAGCTCCTACGAGCAGTACTTC | CASSLTASSSYEQYF | TRBJ2-7 | NA | TRBV7-3 | NA
TGTGCCAGCAGCCCTTGGGAGGGGTATGGCTACACCTTC | CASSPWEGYGYTF | TRBJ1-2 | NA | TRBV11-2 | NA
TGCAGCGTTGAAGTAACGGGGTCCCTATACAATGAGCAGTTCTTC | CSVEVTGSLYNEQFF | TRBJ2-1 | NA | TRBV29-1 | NA
TGCGCCAGCAGCCAAGGACAGGGGTGGGCCTATGGCTACACCTTC | CASSQGQGWAYGYTF | TRBJ1-2 | NA | TRBV4-1 | TRBD1
TGCAGTCACAGGGGCCGGTGGGAGCAGTTCTTC | CSHRGRWEQFF | TRBJ2-1 | few | TRBV20-1 | TRBD1
TGTGCCAGCGCCCGGGTAGCGGGAGTGGAGACCCAGTACTTC | CASARVAGVETQYF | TRBJ2-5 | NA | TRBV11-2 | TRBD2
TGTGCCAGTTCCAGGGGATCCTACCAGGAAGCTTTCTTT | CASSRGSYQEAFF | TRBJ1-1 | NA | TRBV19 | NA
TGTGCCAGCAGCTTAGCCGGGACAGGGGGTCAGCCCCAGCATTTT | CASSLAGTGGQPQHF | TRBJ1-5 | NA | TRBV7-9 | TRBD1
TGTGCCCATCCTGCGCAGGGACAAATAAGCGGGGAGCTGTTTTTT | CAHPAQGQISGELFF | TRBJ2-2 | medium-sized | TRBV7-9 | NA
TGTGCCAGCAGTAACAGGGTCGGAGGCTACACCTTC | CASSNRVGGYTF | TRBJ1-2 | NA | TRBV28 | NA
TGTGCCAGCAGCTTGGGTGGCGGGAGGTCGAACACCGGGGAGCTGTTTTTT | CASSLGGGRSNTGELFF | TRBJ2-2 | NA | TRBV5-4 | TRBD2